This TCR beta chain was observed in a study of monozygotic twins with inflammatory bowel disease. Study results and limitations: Background noise in patient repertoires may stem from differing immunosuppressive treatments. Compared with healthy co-twins, IBD patients showed reduced TCRbeta repertoire diversity by inverse Simpson.

As for this clonotype: Its matching antigen is unknown.

CDR1 is DFQATT and CDR2 is SNEGSKA in the germline V gene (reference sequence). This CDR3 contains 13 residues. TCRdb re-analyzed the 5' RACE reads; it lists each CDR3 protein once, without DNA. This specimen shows about 420,000 distinct CDR3 sequences; the ten leading clones hold 2% to 2.5%. Sequenced material: blood. This receptor was obtained from a human donor with ulcerative colitis or Crohn's disease, or a healthy co-twin of an affected twin (not recorded which). The V gene is TRBV20-1, the J gene TRBJ1-1. The CDR3 sequence is CSAQTFMNTEAFF.